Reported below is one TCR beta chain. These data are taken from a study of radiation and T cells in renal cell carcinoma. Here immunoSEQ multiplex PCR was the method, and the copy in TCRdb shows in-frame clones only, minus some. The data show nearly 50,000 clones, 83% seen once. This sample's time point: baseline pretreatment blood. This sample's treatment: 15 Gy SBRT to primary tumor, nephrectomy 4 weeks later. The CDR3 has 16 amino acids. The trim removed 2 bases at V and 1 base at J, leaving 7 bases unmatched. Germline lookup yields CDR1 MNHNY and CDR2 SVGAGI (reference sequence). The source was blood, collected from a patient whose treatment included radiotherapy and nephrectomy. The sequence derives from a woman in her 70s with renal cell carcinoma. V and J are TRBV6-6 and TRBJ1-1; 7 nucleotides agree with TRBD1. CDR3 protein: CASSYPQGFGNTEAFF. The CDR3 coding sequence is TGTGCCAGCAGTTACCCACAGGGGTTCGGGAACACTGAAGCTTTCTTT.